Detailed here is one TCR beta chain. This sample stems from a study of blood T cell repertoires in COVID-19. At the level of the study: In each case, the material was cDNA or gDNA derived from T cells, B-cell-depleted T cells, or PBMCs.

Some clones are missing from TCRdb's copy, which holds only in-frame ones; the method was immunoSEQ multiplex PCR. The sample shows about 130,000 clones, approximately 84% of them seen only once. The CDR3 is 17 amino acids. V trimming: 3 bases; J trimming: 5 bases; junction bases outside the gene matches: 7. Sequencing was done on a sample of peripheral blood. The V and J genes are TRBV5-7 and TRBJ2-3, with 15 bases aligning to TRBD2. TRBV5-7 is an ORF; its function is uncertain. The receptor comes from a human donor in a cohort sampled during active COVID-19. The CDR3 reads CASSYWTSGGAVDTQYF. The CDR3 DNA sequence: TGTGCCAGCAGCTATTGGACTAGCGGGGGGGCGGTAGATACGCAGTATTTT.